This record covers a single T cell receptor beta chain. The antigen is not known. V was trimmed by 0 bases and J by 5 bases, leaving 14 bases between them. The CDR3 runs to 16 residues. The germline CDR1 and CDR2 sequences are SGHRS and YFSETQ. The data stem from a study of shared clonotypes between healthy human individuals. Whole-study context: Donors had three CD4 naive, three CD4 memory, two CD8 naive and one CD8 memory plate apiece. Study results and caveats: In general, naive subsets displayed greater estimated richness than memory subsets did. Clonotypes not shared had lower generation probabilities than those common to all four donors.

In the sorted-subset replicate PCRs, approximately 200 ng DNA, 30,000 or so T cell genomes, was used. Profiled with immunoSEQ multiplex PCR; TCRdb holds only in-frame clones, not every one. The sample shows roughly 500,000 clones, around 96% of them seen only once. The clonotype was recovered from a woman in her 30s in good health. Material: naive CD4+ T cells sorted from blood. Regarding subset: CD45RA+ positively selected. J is TRBJ2-2 and V is TRBV5-1, with D unresolved. This CDR3 reads CASSLEAHRGTGELFF. DNA of the CDR3: TGCGCCAGCAGCTTGGAGGCCCATAGAGGAACCGGGGAGCTGTTTTTT.